A selection of T cell receptor beta chains follows, all from one sample in a study of blood T cells in healthy people across ages. MiXCR, applied by TCRdb to the 5' RACE reads, yields one record per CDR3 protein. Of about 2 million distinct CDR3 sequences detected, about 50% appear once; the ten largest clones hold 2.1%. The specimen was blood. All receptors derive from a woman in her forties in good health. The CDR3 runs from the conserved cysteine through the conserved F or W. The D gene is left open where the match is weak. Size tells how often a clone was seen (once, few, many) or the class of an expanded clone, and some rows leave it out.

d_gene,j_gene,v_gene,abundance,CDR3nt,CDR3aa
TRBD2,TRBJ2-5,TRBV20-1,.,TGCAGTGCTAGAGTGACTAGCGGGGGGGTCCAAGAGACCCAGTACTTC,CSARVTSGGVQETQYF
TRBD1,TRBJ2-2,TRBV20-1,.,TGCAGTGCGAGGACAGGGCTGGCGACCGGGGAGCTGTTTTTT,CSARTGLATGELFF
TRBD1,TRBJ2-7,TRBV6-6,.,TGTGCCAGCAGACTACAGGGGGCAGCCTCCTACGAGCAGTACTTC,CASRLQGAASYEQYF
.,TRBJ2-7,TRBV3-1,once,TGTGCCAGCACCCAAGGGGAAGTAGCGTCGATAAGCTACGAGCAGTACTTC,CASTQGEVASISYEQYF
TRBD1,TRBJ2-7,TRBV19,.,TGTGCCACGCGAATCCTCGACAGGGACGAGCAGTACTTC,CATRILDRDEQYF
.,TRBJ2-3,TRBV20-1,few,TGCAGTGCTAGAGACCTTACGAGCACAGATACGCAGTATTTT,CSARDLTSTDTQYF
TRBD1,TRBJ2-7,TRBV24-1,.,TGTGCCACCAGTGGGAACCGGACAGGGGTGAGGGTAAGGACTCTCCACAATGAGCAGTACTTC,CATSGNRTGVRVRTLHNEQYF
.,TRBJ2-5,TRBV5-1,.,TGCGCCAGCAGCTACACGACAGGCGCCGGGACCCAGTACTTC,CASSYTTGAGTQYF
TRBD2,TRBJ2-1,TRBV28,few,TGTGCCAGCAGTAGGGGACTAGCGGCCACCTACAATGAGCAGTTCTTC,CASSRGLAATYNEQFF
.,TRBJ2-3,TRBV6-5,.,TGTGCCAGCAGTTACAGAGGGGTGCAGGCCACAGATACGCAGTATTTT,CASSYRGVQATDTQYF
.,TRBJ2-1,TRBV28,once,TGTGCCAGCAGACCGGACCAAATAGGGCCCAATGAGCAGTTCTTC,CASRPDQIGPNEQFF
.,TRBJ1-2,TRBV21-1,.,TGTGCCAGCAGCGGTCGACACGCGCTAAGGGATGGCTACACCTTC,CASSGRHALRDGYTF
TRBD2,TRBJ2-1,TRBV6-6,.,TGTGCCATATCTAGCGGGGGGGCCGAGTATGAGCAGTTCTTC,CAISSGGAEYEQFF
.,TRBJ1-2,TRBV6-2/TRBV6-3,few,TGTGCCAGCAAGATGATAGGGGGTGGCTATGGCTACACCTTC,CASKMIGGGYGYTF
.,TRBJ2-3,TRBV10-3,.,TGTGCCATCAGGGGGGGAAGATCCACAGATACGCAGTATTTT,CAIRGGRSTDTQYF
TRBD2,TRBJ2-3,TRBV5-1,.,TGCGCCAGTAGCTTAGCCTCGACTAGCGGGGTGGATACGCAGTATTTT,CASSLASTSGVDTQYF
.,TRBJ1-2,TRBV25-1,.,TGTGCCAGCAGTGAGGGGCGCGAGAGGGGCTACACCTTC,CASSEGRERGYTF
TRBD1,TRBJ1-1,TRBV7-9,.,TGTGCCAGCAGCTTAGAGGGGGCCCGGAACACTGAAGCTTTCTTT,CASSLEGARNTEAFF
.,TRBJ2-7,TRBV18,.,TGTGCCAGCTCACCATGGGCAGGGCCCTACGAGCAGTACTTC,CASSPWAGPYEQYF
.,TRBJ1-5,TRBV2,few,TGTGCCAGCAGTGCCAGGGGAAGTTTTGGTCAGCCCCAGCATTTT,CASSARGSFGQPQHF
.,TRBJ2-6,TRBV6-2/TRBV6-3,.,TGTGCCAGCAGAAAACTAACCGGGACATCATACTCTGGGGCCAACGTCCTGACTTTC,CASRKLTGTSYSGANVLTF
.,TRBJ2-1,TRBV20-1,few,TGCAGTGCTAGGGACCCCTCCCCGGCCAACCGTAACCGCAATGAGCAGTTCTTC,CSARDPSPANRNRNEQFF
.,TRBJ1-2,TRBV4-2,.,TGTGCCAGCAGCCAAGATGGGGGGTATGGCTACACCTTC,CASSQDGGYGYTF
TRBD1,TRBJ2-2,TRBV7-9,.,TGTGCCAGCAGCCCCACAGGGGACGGGGAGCTGTTTTTT,CASSPTGDGELFF
TRBD2,TRBJ2-7,TRBV19,.,TGTGCCAGTAGTACCGCGGGGGTTCCCCCCTACGAGCAGTACTTC,CASSTAGVPPYEQYF
.,TRBJ2-5,TRBV7-3,.,TGTGCCAGCAGCGTGTTCCCTGGAAGGACCCAGTACTTC,CASSVFPGRTQYF
.,TRBJ2-3,TRBV6-2/TRBV6-3,.,TGTGCCAGCAGCCCCAACCCGTCTGATACGCAGTATTTT,CASSPNPSDTQYF
.,TRBJ2-7,TRBV10-1,.,TGCGCCAGCAGTGAAGGACCGAAAACGGCGGCCTACGAGCAGTACTTC,CASSEGPKTAAYEQYF